The 6 T cell receptor beta chains presented below share a single source sample, sequenced in a study of graft-versus-host responses after intestinal transplantation. Which antigens these TCRs recognize remains unknown. Using immunoSEQ multiplex PCR, the repertoire was profiled, and TCRdb retains in-frame clones only, with some absent. This sample has 75,000 to 100,000 clones, with 90% to 95% found just once. Sequencing used unstimulated CD4+ T cells sorted from spleen or lymph node cells, obtained before intestinal transplant. The receptors here all came from a human donor who received an intestinal transplant.

This CDR3 is CASSFSGANTGELFF. The CDR3 region has the DNA TGCGCCAGCAGCTTCAGCGGGGCGAACACCGGGGAGCTGTTTTTT. The V call is TRBV5-1, the J call TRBJ2-2; 7 nucleotides agree with TRBD2. CDR1 SGHRS and CDR2 YFSETQ come from the germline V gene. The trim removed 2 bases at V and 0 bases at J, leaving 1 base unmatched. There are 15 residues in the CDR3.

V usage is TRBV9 and J usage is TRBJ2-7; 10 positions match TRBD2. J gave up 3 bases and V 5 bases, and 11 bases lay outside the gene matches. CDR3 length: 16 residues. Per germline, CDR1 SGDLS and CDR2 YYNGEE. CDR3: CASSLGIAGGGYEQYF. The DNA for the CDR3 is TGTGCCAGCAGTCTAGGGATAGCGGGGGGTGGCTACGAGCAGTACTTC.

The chain is built from TRBV4-2 and TRBJ1-3, with unresolved D. CDR3 length: 15 amino acids. Per germline, CDR1 LGHNA and CDR2 YNFKEQ. The V and J ends lost 0 bases and 6 bases respectively, with 12 bases between them. CDR3 protein: CASSQDSRSSNTIYF. As DNA, the CDR3 is TGTGCCAGCAGCCAAGATTCGAGAAGTTCAAACACCATATATTTT.

This chain connects TRBV19 to TRBJ1-3; 8 nucleotides align to TRBD1. The CDR3 is 15 residues long. With 5 bases clipped from V and 2 bases from J, the junction kept 5 bases outside the gene matches. Germline CDR1 is LNHDA and CDR2 is SQIVND (reference sequence). CDR3: CASSSDRGPGNTIYF. Written as DNA, the CDR3 is TGTGCCAGTAGTTCCGACAGGGGCCCTGGAAACACCATATATTTT.

A note on this clone: The same CDR3 also results from other DNA sequences found in this sample. The CDR3 DNA is TGTGCCAGCAGTGGGATAGCGGCTTGGGGAGTCTACGAGCAGTACTTC. Translated: CASSGIAAWGVYEQYF. The gene calls are TRBV6-1 and TRBJ2-7; weak D call: TRBD2 (6 bases). V shed 4 bases and J shed 3 bases, with 19 bases lying between them. This CDR3 is 16 amino acids long. The germline V gene has CDR1 MNHNS and CDR2 SASEGT.

This clone showed up just once. The chain uses TRBV7-2 and TRBJ1-2; 9 bases are shared with TRBD1. Germline CDR1 and CDR2: SGHTA and FQGNSA. With V trimmed by 11 bases and J by 4 bases, 11 bases remained unmatched. CDR3 length: 14 residues. CDR3 in amino acids: CAAITPGQGYGYTF. The CDR3, as DNA: TGTGCCGCTATCACTCCGGGACAGGGCTATGGCTACACCTTC.